This T cell receptor (beta chain) came from a study of CD8+CD57+ T cells in acquired aplastic anemia. CD8+CD57+ cell expansion had been shown by flow cytometry in patients chosen for sequencing. There were no patients without severe acquired aplastic anemia. The use of genomic DNA as template underpinned the TCR beta VDJ and CDR3 profiling. TCRdb independently ran MiXCR on the reads; one entry per CDR3 protein. Counted here are fewer than 250,000 distinct CDR3 sequences, roughly half occurring once; the ten biggest clones make up less than 9%. Germline V gene data show CDR1 as SEHNR and CDR2 as FQNEAQ (reference sequence). Trimming removed 4 bases at V and 8 bases at J, with 11 bases between. The CDR3 loop spans 13 amino acids.

V is TRBV7-9 and J is TRBJ1-4, with TRBD1 as a possible D gene (5 bases). The source is a human donor with aplastic anemia. The source material was sorted CD4+, CD8+, or CD8+CD57+ T cells (not recorded which) from PBMCs. Written as DNA, the CDR3 is TGTGCCAGCAGCTCCTTACAGGACGAAAAACTGTTTTTT. It specifies CASSSLQDEKLFF.